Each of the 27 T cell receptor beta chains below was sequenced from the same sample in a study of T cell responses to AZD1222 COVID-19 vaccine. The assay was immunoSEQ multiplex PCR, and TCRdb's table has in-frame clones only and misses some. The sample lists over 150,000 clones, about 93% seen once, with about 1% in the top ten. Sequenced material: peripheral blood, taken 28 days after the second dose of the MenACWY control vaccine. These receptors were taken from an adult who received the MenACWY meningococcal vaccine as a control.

The CDR3 loop reads CATSGGAGELFF. CDR3 bases: TGTGCCACCAGTGGAGGGGCCGGGGAGCTGTTTTTT. This chain connects TRBV24-1 to TRBJ2-2; tentatively, D is TRBD1 or TRBD2 (5 bases each). The V gene's germline CDR1 is KGHDR and CDR2 SFDVKD. V lost 5 bases and J lost 6, with 6 bases in between. The CDR3 runs 12 residues.

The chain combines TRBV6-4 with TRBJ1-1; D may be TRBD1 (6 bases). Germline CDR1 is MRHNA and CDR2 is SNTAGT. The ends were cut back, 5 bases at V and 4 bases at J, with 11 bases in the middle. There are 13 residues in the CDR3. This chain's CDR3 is CASSSDRFTEAFF. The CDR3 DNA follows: TGTGCCAGCAGTTCGGACAGATTCACTGAAGCTTTCTTT.

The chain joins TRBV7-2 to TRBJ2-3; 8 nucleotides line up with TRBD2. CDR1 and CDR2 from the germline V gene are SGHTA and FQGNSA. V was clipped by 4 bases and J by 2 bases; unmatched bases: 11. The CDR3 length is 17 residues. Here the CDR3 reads CASSSSGTRRITDTQYF. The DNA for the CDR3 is TGTGCCAGCAGCTCATCGGGGACTAGGAGGATCACAGATACGCAGTATTTT.

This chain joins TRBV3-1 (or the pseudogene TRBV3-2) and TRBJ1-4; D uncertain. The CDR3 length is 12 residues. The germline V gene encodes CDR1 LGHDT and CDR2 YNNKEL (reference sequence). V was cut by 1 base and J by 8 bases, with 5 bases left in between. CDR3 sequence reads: CASSQVREKLFF. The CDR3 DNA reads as TGTGCCAGCAGCCAAGTCAGGGAAAAACTGTTTTTT.

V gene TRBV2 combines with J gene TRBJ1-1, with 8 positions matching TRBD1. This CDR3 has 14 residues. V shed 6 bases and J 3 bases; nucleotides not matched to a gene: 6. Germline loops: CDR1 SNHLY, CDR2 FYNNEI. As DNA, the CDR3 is TGTGCCAGCAGGCACAGGGGGAAGGACACTGAAGCTTTCTTT. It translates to CASRHRGKDTEAFF.

CDR3 protein: CASSAGGHSTGELFF. The DNA for the CDR3 is TGTGCCAGCAGCGCAGGGGGCCACAGCACCGGGGAGCTGTTTTTT. This chain joins TRBV5-5 and TRBJ2-2; TRBD1 aligns across 8 bases. This CDR3 has 15 amino acids. Per the germline V gene, CDR1 is SGHKS and CDR2 is YYEKEE (reference sequence). Trimming took 4 bases from V and 4 from J; bases not matched to a gene: 6.

CDR3 nucleotides: TGTGCCAGCAGTCGGCCGGGCGGGGAGACCCAGTACTTC. Residues: CASSRPGGETQYF. The V and J genes are TRBV12-3 or TRBV12-4 and TRBJ2-5; maybe TRBD2 (5 bases). Deletions cut 5 bases from V and 5 bases from J, with 12 bases between. CDR3 length equals 13 residues.

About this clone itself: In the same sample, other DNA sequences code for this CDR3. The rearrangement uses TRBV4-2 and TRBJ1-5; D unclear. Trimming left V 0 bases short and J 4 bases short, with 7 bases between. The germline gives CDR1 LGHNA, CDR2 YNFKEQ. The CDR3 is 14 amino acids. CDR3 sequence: CASSQDLSNQPQHF. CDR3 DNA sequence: TGTGCCAGCAGCCAAGATCTTTCTAATCAGCCCCAGCATTTT.

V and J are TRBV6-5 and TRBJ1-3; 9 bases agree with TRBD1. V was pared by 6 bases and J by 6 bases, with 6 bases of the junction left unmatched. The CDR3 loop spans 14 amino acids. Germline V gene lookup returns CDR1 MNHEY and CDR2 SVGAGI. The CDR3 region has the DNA TGTGCCAGCAGGGGACAGGGCGGTTCAAACACCATATATTTT. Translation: CASRGQGGSNTIYF.

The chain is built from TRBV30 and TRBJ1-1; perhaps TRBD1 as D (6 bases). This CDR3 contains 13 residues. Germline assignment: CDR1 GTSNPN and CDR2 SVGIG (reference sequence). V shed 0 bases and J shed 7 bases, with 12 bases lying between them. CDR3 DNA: TGTGCCTGGAGTGTTGTCAGGGGATTTGAAGCTTTCTTT. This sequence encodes CAWSVVRGFEAFF.

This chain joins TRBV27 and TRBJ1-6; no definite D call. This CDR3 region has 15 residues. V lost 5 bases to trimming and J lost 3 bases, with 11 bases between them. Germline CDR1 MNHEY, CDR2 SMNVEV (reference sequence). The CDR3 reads CASSLTGYYNSPLHF. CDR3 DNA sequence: TGTGCCAGCAGTCTAACGGGATACTATAATTCACCCCTCCACTTT.

The CDR3 sequence is CASSLAGGPGQETQYF. The DNA for the CDR3 is TGTGCCAGCAGCTTAGCGGGGGGGCCGGGGCAAGAGACCCAGTACTTC. V is TRBV7-9 and J is TRBJ2-5; weak D call: TRBD2 (7 bases). Trimming left V 0 bases short and J 2 bases short, with 13 bases between. In germline, CDR1 is SEHNR, CDR2 FQNEAQ (reference sequence). This CDR3 region has 16 residues.

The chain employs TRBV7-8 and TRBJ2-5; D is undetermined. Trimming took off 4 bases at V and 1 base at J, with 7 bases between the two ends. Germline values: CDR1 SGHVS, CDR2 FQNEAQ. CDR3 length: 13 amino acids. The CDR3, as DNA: TGTGCCAGCAGCTCACTGCCCCAAGAGACCCAGTACTTC. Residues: CASSSLPQETQYF.

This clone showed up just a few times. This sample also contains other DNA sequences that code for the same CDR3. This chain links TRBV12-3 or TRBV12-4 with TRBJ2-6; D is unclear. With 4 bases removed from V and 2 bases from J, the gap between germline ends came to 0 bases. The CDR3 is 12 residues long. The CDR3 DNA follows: TGTGCCAGCAGTTCTGGGGCCAACGTCCTGACTTTC. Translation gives CASSSGANVLTF.

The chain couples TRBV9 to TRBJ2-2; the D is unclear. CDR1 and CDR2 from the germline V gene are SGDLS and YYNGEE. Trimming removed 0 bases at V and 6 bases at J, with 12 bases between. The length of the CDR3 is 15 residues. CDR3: CASSVGHLEPGELFF. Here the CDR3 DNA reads TGTGCCAGCAGCGTAGGACATCTAGAACCCGGGGAGCTGTTTTTT.

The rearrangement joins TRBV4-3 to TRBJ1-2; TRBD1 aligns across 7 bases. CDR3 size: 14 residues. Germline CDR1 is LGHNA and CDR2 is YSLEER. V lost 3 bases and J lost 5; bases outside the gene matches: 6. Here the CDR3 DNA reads TGCGCCAGCAGCCAGAGACAGGGTGGATATGGCTACACCTTC. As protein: CASSQRQGGYGYTF.

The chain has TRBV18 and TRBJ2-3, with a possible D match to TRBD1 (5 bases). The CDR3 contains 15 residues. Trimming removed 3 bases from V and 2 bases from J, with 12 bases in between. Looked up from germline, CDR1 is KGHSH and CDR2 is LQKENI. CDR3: CASSPVAGFTDTQYF. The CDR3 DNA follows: TGTGCCAGCTCACCGGTGGCAGGGTTCACAGATACGCAGTATTTT.

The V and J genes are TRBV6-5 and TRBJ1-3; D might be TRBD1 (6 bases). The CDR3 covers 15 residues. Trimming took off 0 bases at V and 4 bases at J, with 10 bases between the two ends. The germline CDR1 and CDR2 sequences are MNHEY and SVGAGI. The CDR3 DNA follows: TGTGCCAGCAGTTACTCCCGGACAGTAGGAAACACCATATATTTT. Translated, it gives CASSYSRTVGNTIYF.

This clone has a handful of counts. In nucleotides, the CDR3 is TGTGCCAGCAGCTTCTCGGTGACTAACTATGGCTACACCTTC. It translates to CASSFSVTNYGYTF. The chain uses TRBV7-8 and TRBJ1-2, with unresolved D. V was cut by 3 bases and J by 0 bases, with 8 bases left in between. From germline, CDR1 is SGHVS and CDR2 FQNEAQ. The CDR3 has 14 amino acids.

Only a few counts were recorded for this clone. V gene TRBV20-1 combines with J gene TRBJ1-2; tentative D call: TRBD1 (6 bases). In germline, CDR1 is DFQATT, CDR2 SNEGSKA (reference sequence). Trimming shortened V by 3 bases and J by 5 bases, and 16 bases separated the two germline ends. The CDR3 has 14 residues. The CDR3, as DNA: TGCAGTGCTAGTGCGTCAGGGGCCCCTTATGGCTACACCTTC. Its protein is CSASASGAPYGYTF.

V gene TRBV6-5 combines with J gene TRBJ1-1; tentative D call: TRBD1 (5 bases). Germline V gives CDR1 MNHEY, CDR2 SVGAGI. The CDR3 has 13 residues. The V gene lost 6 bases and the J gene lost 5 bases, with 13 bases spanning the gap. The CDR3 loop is CASRWGSRTEAFF. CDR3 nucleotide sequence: TGTGCCAGCAGATGGGGCTCGCGTACTGAAGCTTTCTTT.

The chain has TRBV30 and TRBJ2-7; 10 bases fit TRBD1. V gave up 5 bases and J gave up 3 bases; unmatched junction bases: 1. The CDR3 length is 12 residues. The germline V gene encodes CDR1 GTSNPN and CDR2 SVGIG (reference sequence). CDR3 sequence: CAWGDRGYEQYF. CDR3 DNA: TGTGCCTGGGGGGACAGGGGCTACGAGCAGTACTTC.

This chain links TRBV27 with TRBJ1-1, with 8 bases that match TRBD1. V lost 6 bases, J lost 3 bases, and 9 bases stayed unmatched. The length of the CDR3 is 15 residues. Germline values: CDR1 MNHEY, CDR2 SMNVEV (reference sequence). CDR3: CASSSLGQGDTEAFF. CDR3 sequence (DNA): TGTGCCAGCAGCTCCCTAGGACAGGGAGACACTGAAGCTTTCTTT.

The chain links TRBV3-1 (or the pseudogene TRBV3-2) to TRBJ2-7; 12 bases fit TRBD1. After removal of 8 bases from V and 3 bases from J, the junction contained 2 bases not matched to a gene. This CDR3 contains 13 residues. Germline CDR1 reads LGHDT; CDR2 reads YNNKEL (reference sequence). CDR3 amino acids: CASRDRGHYEQYF. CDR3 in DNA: TGTGCCAGCCGGGACAGGGGGCACTACGAGCAGTACTTC.

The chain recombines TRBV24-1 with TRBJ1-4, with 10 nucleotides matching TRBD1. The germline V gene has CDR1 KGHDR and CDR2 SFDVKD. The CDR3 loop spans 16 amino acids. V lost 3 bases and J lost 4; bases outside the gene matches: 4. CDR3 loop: CATSDPTGGHNEKLFF. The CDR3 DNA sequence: TGTGCCACCAGTGATCCGACAGGGGGCCATAATGAAAAACTGTTTTTT.

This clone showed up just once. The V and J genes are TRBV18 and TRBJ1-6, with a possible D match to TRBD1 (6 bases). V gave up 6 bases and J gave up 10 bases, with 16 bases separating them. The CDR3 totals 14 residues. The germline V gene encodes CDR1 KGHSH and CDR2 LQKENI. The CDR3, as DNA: TGTGCCAGCTCGCGGGCAGGGGACGGCTCACCCCTCCACTTT. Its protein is CASSRAGDGSPLHF.

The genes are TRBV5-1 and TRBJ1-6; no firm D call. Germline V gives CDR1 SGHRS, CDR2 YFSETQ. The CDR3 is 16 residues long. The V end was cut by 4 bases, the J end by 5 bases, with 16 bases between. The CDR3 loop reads CASSQRPAENNSPLHF. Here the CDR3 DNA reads TGCGCCAGCAGCCAAAGGCCAGCTGAGAATAATTCACCCCTCCACTTT.